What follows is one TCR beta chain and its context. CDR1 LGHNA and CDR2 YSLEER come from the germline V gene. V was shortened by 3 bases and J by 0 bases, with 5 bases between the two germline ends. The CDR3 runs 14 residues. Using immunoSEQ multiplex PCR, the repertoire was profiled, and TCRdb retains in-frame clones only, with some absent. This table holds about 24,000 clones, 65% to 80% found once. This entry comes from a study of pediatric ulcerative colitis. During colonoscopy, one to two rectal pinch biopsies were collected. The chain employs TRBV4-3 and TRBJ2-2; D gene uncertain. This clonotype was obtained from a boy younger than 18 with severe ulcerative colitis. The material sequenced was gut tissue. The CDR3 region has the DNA TGCGCCAGCAGCCAGGGTGCGAACACCGGGGAGCTGTTTTTT. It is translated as CASSQGANTGELFF.